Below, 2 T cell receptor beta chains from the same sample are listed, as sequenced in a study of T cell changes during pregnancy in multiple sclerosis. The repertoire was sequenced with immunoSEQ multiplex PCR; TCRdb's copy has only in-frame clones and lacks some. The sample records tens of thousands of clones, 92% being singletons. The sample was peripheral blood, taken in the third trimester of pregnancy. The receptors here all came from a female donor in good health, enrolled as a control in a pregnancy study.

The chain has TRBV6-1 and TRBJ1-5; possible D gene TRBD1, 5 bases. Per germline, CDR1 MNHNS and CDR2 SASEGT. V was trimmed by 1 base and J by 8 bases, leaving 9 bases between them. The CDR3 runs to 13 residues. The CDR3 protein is CASSEEGMEPQHF. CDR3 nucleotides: TGTGCCAGCAGTGAAGAGGGGATGGAGCCCCAGCATTTT.

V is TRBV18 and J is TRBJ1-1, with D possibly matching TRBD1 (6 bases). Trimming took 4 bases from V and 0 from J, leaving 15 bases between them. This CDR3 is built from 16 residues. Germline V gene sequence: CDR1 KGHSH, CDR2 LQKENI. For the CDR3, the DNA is TGTGCCAGCTCACTAGGACAGTTCCCTATGAACACTGAAGCTTTCTTT. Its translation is CASSLGQFPMNTEAFF.